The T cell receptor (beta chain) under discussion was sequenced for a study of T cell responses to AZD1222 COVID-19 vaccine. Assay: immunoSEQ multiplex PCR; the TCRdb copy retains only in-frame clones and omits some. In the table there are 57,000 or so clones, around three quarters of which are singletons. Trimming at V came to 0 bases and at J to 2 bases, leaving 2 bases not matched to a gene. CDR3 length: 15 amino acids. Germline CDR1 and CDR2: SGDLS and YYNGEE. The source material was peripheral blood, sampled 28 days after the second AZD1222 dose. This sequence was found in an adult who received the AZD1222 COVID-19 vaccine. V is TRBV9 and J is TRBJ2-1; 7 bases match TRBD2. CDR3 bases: TGTGCCAGCAGCGTAGGGGAGGGACCCTACAATGAGCAGTTCTTC. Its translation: CASSVGEGPYNEQFF.